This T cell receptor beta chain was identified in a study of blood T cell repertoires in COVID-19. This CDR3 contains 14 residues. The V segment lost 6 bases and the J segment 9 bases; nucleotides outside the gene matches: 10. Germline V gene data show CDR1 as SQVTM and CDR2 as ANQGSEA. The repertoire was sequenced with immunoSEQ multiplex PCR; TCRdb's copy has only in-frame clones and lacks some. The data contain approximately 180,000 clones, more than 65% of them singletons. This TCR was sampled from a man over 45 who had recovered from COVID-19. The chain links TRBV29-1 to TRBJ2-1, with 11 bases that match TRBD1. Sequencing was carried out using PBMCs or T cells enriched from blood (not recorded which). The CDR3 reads CSVATRDRGSEQFF. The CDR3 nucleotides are TGCAGCGTCGCCACCAGGGACAGGGGGAGTGAGCAGTTCTTC.